The present T cell receptor beta chain was sequenced within a study of blood T cell repertoires in COVID-19. Study summary: The United States, Italy and Spain supplied acute and convalescent COVID-19 samples. PBMCs, B-cell-depleted T cells, or T cells were the source of the cDNA or gDNA that made up the material.

In the original processing: Quantification of nucleated cells was approximated via reference gene primer amplification. Profiling relied on immunoSEQ multiplex PCR, and the TCRdb table lists in-frame clones only, not all of them. Clonal size and the V and J genes are those of that table, whereas D and trimming came from the DNA. The table has fewer than 200,000 clones, roughly 76% seen once. CDR3 length: 14 residues. V gave up 3 bases and J gave up 5 bases, with 10 bases separating them. Germline V gene sequence: CDR1 SGHTA, CDR2 FQGTGA. The V gene is TRBV7-3, the J gene TRBJ2-2; tentatively, D is TRBD1 (7 bases). Sequencing was done on a sample of peripheral blood. The sequence was obtained from a woman aged 80 or older with COVID-19, enrolled during active disease. In nucleotides, the CDR3 is TGTGCCAGCAGCTTGACAGGGAGGACCGGGGAGCTGTTTTTT. Translation gives CASSLTGRTGELFF.